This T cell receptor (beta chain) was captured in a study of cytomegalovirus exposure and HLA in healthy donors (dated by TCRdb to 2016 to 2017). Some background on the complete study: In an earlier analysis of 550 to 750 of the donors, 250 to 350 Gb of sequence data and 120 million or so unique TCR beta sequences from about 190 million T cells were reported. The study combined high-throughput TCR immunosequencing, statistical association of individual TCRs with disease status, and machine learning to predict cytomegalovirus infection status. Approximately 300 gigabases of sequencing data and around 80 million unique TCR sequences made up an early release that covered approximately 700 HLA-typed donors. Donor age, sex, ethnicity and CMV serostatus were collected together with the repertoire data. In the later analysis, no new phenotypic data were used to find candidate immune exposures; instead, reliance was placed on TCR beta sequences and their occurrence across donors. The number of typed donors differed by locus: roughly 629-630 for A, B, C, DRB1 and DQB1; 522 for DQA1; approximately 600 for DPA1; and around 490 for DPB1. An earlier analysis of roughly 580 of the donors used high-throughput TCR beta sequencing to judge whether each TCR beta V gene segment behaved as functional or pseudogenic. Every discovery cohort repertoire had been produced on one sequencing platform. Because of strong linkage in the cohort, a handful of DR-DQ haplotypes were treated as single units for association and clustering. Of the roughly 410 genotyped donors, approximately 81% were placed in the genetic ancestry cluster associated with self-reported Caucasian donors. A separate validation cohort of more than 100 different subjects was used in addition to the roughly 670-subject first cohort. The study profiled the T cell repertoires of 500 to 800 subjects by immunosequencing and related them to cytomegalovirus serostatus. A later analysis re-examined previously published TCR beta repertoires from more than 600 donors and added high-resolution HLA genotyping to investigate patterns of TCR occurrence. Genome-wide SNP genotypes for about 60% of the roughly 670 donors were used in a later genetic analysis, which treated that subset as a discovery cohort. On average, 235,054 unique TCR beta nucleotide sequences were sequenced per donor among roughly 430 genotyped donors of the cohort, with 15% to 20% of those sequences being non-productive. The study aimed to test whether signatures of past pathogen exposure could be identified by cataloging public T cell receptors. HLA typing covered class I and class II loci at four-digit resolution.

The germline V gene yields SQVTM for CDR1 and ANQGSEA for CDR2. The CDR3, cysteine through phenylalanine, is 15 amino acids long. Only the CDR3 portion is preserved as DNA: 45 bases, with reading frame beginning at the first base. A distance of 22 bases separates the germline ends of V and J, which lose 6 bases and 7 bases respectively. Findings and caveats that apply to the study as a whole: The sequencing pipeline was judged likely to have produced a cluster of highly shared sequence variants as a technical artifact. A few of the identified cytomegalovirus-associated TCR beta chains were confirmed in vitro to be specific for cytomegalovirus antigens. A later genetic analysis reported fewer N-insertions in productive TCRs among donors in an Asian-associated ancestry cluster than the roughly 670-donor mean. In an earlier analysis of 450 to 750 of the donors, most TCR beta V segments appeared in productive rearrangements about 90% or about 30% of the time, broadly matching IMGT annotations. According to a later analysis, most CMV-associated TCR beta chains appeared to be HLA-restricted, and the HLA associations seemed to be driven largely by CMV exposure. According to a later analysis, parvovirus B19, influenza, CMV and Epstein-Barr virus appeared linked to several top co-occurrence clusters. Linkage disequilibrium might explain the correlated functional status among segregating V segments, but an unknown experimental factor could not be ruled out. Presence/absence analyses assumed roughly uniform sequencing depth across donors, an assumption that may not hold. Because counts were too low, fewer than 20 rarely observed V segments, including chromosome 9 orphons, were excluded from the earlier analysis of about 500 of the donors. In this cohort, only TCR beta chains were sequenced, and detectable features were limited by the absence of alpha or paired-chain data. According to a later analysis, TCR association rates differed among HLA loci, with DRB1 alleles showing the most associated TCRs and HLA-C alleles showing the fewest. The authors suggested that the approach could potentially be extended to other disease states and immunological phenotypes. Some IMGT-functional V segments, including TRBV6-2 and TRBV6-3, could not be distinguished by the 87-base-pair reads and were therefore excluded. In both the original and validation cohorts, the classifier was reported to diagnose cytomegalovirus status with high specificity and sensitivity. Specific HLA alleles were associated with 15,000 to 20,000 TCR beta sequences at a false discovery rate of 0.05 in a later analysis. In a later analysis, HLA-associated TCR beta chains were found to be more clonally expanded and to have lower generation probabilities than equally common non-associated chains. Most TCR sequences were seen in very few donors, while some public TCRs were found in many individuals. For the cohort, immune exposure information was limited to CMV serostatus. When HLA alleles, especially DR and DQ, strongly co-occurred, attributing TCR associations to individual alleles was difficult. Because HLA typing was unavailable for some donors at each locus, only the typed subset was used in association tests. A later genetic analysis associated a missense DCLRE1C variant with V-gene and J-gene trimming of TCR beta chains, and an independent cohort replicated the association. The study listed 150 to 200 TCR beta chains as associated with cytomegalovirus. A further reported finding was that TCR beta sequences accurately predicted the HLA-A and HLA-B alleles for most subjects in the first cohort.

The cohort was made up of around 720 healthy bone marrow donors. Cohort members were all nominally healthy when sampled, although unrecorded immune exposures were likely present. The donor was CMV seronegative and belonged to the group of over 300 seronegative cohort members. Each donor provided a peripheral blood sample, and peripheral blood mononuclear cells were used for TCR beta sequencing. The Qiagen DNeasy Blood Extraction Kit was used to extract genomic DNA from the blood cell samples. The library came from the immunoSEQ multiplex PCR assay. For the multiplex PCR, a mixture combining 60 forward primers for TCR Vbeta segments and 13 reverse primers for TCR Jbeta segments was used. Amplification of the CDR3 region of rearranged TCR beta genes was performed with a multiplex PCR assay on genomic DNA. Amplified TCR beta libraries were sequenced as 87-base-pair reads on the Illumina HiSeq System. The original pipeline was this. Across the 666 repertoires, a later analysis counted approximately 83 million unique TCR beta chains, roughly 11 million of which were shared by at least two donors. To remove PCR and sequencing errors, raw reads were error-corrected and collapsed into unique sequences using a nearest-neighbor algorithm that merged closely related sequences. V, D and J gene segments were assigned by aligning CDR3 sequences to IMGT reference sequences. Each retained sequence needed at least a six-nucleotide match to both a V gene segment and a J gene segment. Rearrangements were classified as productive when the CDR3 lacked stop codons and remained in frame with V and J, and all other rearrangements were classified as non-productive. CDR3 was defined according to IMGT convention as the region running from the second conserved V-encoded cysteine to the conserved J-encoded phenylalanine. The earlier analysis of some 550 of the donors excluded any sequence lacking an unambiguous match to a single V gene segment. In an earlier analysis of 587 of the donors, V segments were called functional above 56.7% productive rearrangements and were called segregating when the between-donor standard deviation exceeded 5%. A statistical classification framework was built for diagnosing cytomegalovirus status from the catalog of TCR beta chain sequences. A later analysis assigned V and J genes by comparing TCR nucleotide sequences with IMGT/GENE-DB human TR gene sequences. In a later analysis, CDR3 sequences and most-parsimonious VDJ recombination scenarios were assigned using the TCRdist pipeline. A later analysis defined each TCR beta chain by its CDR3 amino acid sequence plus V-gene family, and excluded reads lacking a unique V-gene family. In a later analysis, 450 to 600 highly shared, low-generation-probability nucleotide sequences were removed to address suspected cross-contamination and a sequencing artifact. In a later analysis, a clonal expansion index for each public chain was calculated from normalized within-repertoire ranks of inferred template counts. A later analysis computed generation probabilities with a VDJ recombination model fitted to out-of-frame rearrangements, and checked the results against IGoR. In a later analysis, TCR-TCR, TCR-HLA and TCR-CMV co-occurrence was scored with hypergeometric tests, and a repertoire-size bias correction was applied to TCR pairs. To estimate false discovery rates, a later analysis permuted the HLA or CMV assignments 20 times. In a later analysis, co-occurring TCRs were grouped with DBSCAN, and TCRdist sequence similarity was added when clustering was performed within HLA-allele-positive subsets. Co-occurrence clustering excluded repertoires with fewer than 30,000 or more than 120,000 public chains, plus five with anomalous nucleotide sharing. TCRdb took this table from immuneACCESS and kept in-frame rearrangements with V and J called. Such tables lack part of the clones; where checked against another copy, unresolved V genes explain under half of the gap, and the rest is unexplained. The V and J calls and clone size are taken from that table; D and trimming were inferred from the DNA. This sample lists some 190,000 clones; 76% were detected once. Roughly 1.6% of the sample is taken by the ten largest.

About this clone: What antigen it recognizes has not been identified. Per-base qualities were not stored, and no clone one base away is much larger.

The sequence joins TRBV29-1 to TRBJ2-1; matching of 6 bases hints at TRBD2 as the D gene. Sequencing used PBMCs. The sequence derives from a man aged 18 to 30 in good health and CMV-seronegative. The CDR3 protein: CSVNNVGTAGNEQFF. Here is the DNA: TGCAGCGTAAACAATGTGGGGACGGCGGGGAATGAGCAGTTCTTC.